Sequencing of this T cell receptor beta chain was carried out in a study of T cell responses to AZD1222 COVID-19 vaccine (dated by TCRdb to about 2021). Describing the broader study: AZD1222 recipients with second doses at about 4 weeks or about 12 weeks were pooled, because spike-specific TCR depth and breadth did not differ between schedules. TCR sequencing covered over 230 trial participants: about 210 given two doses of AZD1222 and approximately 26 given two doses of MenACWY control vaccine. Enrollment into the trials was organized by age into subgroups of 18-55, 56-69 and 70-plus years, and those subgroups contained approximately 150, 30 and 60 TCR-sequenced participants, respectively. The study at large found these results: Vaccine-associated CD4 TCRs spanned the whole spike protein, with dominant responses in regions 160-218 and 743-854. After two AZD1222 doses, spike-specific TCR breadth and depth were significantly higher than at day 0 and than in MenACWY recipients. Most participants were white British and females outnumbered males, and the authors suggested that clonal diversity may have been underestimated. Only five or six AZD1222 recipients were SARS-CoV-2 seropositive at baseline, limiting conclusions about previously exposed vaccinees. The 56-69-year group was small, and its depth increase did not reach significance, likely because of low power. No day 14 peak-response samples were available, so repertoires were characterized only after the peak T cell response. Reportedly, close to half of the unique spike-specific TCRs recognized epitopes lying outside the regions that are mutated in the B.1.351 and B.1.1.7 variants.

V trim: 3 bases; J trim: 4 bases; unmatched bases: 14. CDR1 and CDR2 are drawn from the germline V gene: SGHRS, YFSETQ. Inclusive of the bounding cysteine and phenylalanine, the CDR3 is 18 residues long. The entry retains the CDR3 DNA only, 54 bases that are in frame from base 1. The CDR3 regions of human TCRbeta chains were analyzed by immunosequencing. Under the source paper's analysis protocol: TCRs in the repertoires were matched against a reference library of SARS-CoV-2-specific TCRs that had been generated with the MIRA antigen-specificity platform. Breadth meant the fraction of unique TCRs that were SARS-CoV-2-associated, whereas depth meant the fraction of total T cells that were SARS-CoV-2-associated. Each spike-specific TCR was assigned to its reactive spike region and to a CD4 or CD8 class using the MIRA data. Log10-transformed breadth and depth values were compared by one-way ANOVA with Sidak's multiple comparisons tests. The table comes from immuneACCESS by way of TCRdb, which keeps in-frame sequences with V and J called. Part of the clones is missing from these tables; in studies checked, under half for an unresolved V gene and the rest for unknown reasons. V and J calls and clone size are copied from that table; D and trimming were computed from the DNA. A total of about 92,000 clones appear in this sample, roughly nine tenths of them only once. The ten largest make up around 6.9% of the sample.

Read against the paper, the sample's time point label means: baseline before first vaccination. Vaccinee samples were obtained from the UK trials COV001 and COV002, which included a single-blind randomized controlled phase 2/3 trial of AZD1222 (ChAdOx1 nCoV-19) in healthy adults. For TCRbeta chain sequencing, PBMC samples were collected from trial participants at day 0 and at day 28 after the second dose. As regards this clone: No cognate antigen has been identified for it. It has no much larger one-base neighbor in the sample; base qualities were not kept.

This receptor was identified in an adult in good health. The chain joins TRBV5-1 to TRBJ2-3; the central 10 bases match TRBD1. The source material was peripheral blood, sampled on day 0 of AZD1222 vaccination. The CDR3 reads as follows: CASSSQPRGTGVPDTQYF. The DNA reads TGCGCCAGCAGCTCCCAGCCCCGAGGGACAGGGGTACCAGATACGCAGTATTTT.